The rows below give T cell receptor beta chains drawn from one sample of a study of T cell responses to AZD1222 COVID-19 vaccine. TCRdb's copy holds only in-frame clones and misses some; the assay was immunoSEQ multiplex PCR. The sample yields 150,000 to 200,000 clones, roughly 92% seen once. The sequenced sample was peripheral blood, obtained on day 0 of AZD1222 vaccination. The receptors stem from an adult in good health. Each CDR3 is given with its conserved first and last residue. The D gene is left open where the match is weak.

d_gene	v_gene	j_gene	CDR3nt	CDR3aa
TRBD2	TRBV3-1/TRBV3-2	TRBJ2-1	TGTGCCAGCAGCAGAACCGGGACTAGTTACAATGAGCAGTTCTTC	CASSRTGTSYNEQFF
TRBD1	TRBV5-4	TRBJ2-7	TGTGCCAGCAGGAGGGGGCCCGAGCAGTACTTC	CASRRGPEQYF
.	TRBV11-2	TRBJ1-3	TGTGCCAGCAGCTTAGATCGGGGCAAGGGTAACACCATATATTTT	CASSLDRGKGNTIYF
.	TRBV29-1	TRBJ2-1	TGCAGCGTTGAAATAGCAGGACGAGAGCAGTTCTTC	CSVEIAGREQFF
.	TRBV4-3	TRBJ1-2	TGCGCCAGCAGCCAAGATCGGGGGCAGGGGAAGTATGGCTACACCTTC	CASSQDRGQGKYGYTF
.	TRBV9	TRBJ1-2	TGTGCCAGCAGCGTAGGAACCGGGGAATATGGCTACACCTTC	CASSVGTGEYGYTF
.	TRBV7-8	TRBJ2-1	TGTGCCAGCAGCAAAGGACTAGGGGGAAGGAATGAGCAGTTCTTC	CASSKGLGGRNEQFF
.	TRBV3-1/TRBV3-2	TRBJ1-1	TGTGCCAGCTCCCAGCGAAACACTGAAGCTTTCTTT	CASSQRNTEAFF
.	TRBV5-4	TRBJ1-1	TGTGCCAGCAGCCTGGACTGGGGGGTGAACACTGAAGCTTTCTTT	CASSLDWGVNTEAFF
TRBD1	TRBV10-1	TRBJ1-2	TGCGCCAGCAGTGACCAGACAGGGAGGCCCTTCTATGGCTACACCTTC	CASSDQTGRPFYGYTF